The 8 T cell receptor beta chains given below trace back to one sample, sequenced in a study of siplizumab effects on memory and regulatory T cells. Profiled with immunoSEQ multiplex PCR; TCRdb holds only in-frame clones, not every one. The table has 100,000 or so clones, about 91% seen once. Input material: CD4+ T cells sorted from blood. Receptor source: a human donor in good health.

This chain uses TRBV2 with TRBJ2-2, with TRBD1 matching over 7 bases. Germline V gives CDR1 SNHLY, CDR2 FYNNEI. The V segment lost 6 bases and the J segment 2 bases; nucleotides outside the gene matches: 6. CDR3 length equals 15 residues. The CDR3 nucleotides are TGTGCCAGCAGGACCGGGACAGCCAACACCGGGGAGCTGTTTTTT. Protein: CASRTGTANTGELFF.

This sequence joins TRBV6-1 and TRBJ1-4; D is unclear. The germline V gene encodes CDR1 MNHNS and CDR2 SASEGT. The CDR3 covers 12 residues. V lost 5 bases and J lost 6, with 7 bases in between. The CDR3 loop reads CASSWSDEKLFF. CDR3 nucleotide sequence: TGTGCCAGCAGTTGGTCGGATGAAAAACTGTTTTTT.

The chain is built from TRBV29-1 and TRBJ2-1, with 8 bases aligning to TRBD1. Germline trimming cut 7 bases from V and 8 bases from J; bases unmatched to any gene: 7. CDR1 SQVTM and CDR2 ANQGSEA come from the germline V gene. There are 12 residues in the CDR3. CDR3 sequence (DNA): TGCAGCGGTGAGACAGGGGTGGATGAGCAGTTCTTC. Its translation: CSGETGVDEQFF.

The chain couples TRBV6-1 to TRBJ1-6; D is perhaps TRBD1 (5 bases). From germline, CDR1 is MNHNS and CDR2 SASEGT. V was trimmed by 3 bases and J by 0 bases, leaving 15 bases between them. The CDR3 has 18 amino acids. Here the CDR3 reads CASSDGGTAFSYNSPLHF. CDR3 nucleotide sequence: TGTGCCAGCAGTGACGGGGGGACGGCATTCTCCTATAATTCACCCCTCCACTTT.

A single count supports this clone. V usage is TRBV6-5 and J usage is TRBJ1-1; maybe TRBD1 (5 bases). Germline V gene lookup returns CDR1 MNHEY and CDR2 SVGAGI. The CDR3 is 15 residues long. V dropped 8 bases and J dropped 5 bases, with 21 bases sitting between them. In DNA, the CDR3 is TGTGCCAGCTCTTCCGGGAGGGGACGCGTTACTGAAGCTTTCTTT. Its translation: CASSSGRGRVTEAFF.

The CDR3 DNA sequence: TGTGCCAGCAGTGCAGGGGGAAATAATTCACCCCTCCACTTT. It specifies CASSAGGNNSPLHF. V usage is TRBV2 and J usage is TRBJ1-6, with 7 bases lining up with TRBD1. There are 14 residues in the CDR3. Germline CDR1 SNHLY, CDR2 FYNNEI. After removal of 4 bases from V and 5 bases from J, the junction contained 2 bases not matched to a gene.

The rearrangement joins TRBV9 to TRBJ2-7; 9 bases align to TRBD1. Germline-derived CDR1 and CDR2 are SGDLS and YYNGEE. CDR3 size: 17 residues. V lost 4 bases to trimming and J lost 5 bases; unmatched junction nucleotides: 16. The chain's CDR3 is CASSTLRDRAVRDEQYF. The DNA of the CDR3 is TGTGCCAGCAGCACCCTGCGGGACAGGGCCGTCAGGGACGAGCAGTACTTC.

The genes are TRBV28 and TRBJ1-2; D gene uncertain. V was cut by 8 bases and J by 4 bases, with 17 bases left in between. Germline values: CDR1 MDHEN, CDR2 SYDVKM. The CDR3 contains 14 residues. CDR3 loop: CASGLLGAVYGYTF. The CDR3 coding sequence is TGTGCCAGCGGACTGCTGGGAGCAGTCTATGGCTACACCTTC.